This TCR beta chain was identified during a study of cytomegalovirus exposure and HLA in healthy donors. Findings and caveats of the study: Most likely, a cluster of highly shared sequence variants arose as a sequencing artifact. Later on, a genetic analysis was performed. It linked a missense variant in DCLRE1C with V- and J-gene trimming of TCR beta.

These donors, healthy bone marrow donors, were studied. The CDR3 is made up of 14 amino acids. V lost 4 bases and J lost 3, with 13 bases in between. CDR1 is MNHEY, CDR2 SMNVEV, per germline (reference sequence). In regard to this clone: The antigen is unknown.

Primers: 60 Vbeta forward and 13 Jbeta reverse. Profiled with immunoSEQ multiplex PCR; TCRdb holds only in-frame clones, not every one. The sample contains some 77,000 clones, approximately 75% of which appear only once. Source material: PBMCs. The receptor was isolated from a woman aged 40 to 55 in good health and CMV-seronegative. The gene calls are TRBV27 and TRBJ2-7; tentative D call: TRBD2 (5 bases). CDR3 protein: CASSSSGPVYEQYF. The CDR3, as DNA: TGTGCCAGCAGTTCGAGCGGCCCAGTCTACGAGCAGTACTTC.